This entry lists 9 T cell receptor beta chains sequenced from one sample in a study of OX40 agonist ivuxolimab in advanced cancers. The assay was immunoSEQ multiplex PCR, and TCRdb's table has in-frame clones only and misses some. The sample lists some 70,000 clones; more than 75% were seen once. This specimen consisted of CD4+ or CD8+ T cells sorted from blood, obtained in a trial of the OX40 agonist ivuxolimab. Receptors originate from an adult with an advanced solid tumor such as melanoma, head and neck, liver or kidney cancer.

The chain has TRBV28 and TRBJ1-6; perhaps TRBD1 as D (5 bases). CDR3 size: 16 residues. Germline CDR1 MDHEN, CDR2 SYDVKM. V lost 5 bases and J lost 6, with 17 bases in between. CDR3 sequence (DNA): TGTGCCAGCAGTGTCCCGGGACGGGGCCTTAATTCACCCCTCCACTTT. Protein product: CASSVPGRGLNSPLHF.

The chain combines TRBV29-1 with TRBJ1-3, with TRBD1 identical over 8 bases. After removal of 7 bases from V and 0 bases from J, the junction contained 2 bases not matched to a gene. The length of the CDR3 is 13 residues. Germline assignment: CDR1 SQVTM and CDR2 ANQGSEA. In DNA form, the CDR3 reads TGCAGCGGCGGGACAGGCTCTGGAAACACCATATATTTT. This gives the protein CSGGTGSGNTIYF.

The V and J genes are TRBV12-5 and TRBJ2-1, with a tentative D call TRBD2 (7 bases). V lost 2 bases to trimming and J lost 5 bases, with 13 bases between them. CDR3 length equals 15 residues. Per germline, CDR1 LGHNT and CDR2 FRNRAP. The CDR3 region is CASGLTGGPDNEQFF. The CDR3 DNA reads TGTGCTAGTGGTTTGACCGGGGGGCCGGACAATGAGCAGTTCTTC.

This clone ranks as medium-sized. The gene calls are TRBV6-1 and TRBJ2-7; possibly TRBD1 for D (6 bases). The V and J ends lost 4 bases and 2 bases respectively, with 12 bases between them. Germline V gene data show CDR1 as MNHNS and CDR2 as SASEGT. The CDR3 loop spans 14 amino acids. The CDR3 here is CASSGNRAAYEQYV. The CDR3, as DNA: TGTGCCAGCAGTGGTAACAGGGCCGCCTACGAGCAGTACGTC.

CDR3 bases: TGCGCCAGCAGCTTGGCAGCGGGCTACAATGAGCAGTTCTTC. Translation gives CASSLAAGYNEQFF. The chain is built from TRBV5-1 and TRBJ2-1; D might be TRBD2 (6 bases). Trimming removed 0 bases from V and 3 bases from J, with 7 bases in between. CDR1 SGHRS and CDR2 YFSETQ come from the germline V gene. This CDR3 region has 14 residues.

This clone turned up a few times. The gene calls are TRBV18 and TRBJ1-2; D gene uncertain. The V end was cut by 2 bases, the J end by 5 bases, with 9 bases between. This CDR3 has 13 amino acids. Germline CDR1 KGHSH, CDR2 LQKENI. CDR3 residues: CASSPSAGYGYTF. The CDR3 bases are TGTGCCAGCTCACCATCTGCTGGGTATGGCTACACCTTC.

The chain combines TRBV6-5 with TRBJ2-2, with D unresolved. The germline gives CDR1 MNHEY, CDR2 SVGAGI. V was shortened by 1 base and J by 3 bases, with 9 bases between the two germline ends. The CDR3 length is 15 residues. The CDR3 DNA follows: TGTGCCAGCAGTTACTTGGGATCGGACACCGGGGAGCTGTTTTTT. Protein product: CASSYLGSDTGELFF.

The CDR3 is CASSEGLAGSSYEQYF. CDR3 nucleotide sequence: TGTGCCAGCTCGGAGGGGTTAGCGGGGAGCTCCTACGAGCAGTACTTC. The chain carries TRBV18 and TRBJ2-7; 8 nucleotides align to TRBD2. Germline lookup yields CDR1 KGHSH and CDR2 LQKENI. Trimming at V came to 6 bases and at J to 0 bases, leaving 10 bases not matched to a gene. The CDR3 extends over 16 amino acids.

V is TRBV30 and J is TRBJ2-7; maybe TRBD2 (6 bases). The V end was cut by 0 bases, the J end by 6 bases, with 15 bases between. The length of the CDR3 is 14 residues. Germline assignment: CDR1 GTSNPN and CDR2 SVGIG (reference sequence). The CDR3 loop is CAWSVPGGLSEQYF. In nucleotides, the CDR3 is TGTGCCTGGAGTGTCCCCGGGGGTCTCAGCGAGCAGTACTTC. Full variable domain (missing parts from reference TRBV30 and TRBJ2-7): SQTIHQWPATLVQPVGSPLSLECTVEGTSNPNLYWYRQAAGRGLQLLFYSVGIGQISSEVPQNLSASRPQDRQFILSSKKLLLSDSGFYLCAWSVPGGLSEQYFGPGTRLTVT.